This TCR beta chain was observed in a study of T-cell reconstitution after alpha-beta-depleted transplantation in children. Germline V gene sequence: CDR1 SEHNR, CDR2 FQNEAQ (reference sequence). Trimming took 7 bases from V and 2 from J, leaving 12 bases between them. CDR3 length equals 13 residues. Unique molecular identifiers tagged the TCRbeta library. MiXCR, run by TCRdb on the PCR reads, gives a single entry per CDR3 protein. The table records roughly 500,000 distinct CDR3 sequences, around 17% of them present only once. This clonotype was seen a handful of times. The sequence came from a human donor who donated a stem cell graft to a child with acute lymphoblastic leukemia. Specimen: PBMCs from the stem cell graft donor, collected from the stem cell graft. The chain employs TRBV7-9 and TRBJ2-7, with D possibly TRBD2 on 7 matching bases. The DNA for the CDR3 is TGTGCCAGCAAGTGGGGGGGCACCTACGAGCAGTACTTC. Its translation: CASKWGGTYEQYF.